The following is a T cell receptor beta chain sequence with its context. The target antigen is unknown. Repertoires were generated with immunoSEQ multiplex PCR, while TCRdb's copy carries only in-frame clones and drops some. Altogether fewer than 110,000 clones are present, roughly 86% being singletons, with the ten largest covering approximately 1.3%. The trim removed 1 base at V and 8 bases at J, leaving 8 bases unmatched. The CDR3 has 16 amino acids. Germline-derived CDR1 and CDR2 are SGHTA and FQGNSA. This specimen belongs to a study of T cell responses to AZD1222 COVID-19 vaccine. About the study: Second-dose timings of about 4 or about 12 weeks were pooled. The study, taken as a whole, reports: Only six or seven AZD1222 recipients tested seropositive at baseline.

The TCR was taken from an adult in good health. The sample was peripheral blood, taken on day 0 of AZD1222 vaccination. The chain uses TRBV7-2 and TRBJ1-4, with 9 bases fitting TRBD1. The CDR3 DNA follows: TGTGCCAGCAGCTTAGATACAGGGGGCATTCGGGAAAAACTGTTTTTT. Encoded protein: CASSLDTGGIREKLFF.